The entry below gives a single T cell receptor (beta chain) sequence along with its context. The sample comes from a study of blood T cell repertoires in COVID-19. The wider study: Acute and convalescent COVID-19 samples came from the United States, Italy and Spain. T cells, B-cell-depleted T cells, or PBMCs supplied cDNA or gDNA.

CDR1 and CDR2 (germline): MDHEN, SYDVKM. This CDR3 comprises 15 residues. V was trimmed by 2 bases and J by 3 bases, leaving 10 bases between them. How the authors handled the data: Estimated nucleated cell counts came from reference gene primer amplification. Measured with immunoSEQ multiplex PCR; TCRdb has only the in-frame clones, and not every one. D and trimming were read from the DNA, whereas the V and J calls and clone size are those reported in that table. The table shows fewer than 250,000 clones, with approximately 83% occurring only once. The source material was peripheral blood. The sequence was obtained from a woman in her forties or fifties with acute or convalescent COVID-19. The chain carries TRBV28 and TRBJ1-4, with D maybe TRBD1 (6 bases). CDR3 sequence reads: CASSLLGAANEKLFF. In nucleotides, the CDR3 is TGTGCCAGCAGTTTACTGGGGGCAGCTAATGAAAAACTGTTTTTT.